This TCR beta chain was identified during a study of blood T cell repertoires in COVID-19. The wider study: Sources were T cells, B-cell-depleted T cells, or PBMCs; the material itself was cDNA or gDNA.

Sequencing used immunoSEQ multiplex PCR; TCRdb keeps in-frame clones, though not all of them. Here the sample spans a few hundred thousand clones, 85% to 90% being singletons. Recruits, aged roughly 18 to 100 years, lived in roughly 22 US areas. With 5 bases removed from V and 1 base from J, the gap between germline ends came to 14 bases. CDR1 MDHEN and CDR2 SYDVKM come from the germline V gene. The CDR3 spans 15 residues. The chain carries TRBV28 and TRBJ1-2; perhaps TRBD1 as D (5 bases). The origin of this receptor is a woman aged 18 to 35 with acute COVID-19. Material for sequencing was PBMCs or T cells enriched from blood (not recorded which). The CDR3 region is CASSPAGDLNYGYTF. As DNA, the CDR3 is TGTGCCAGCAGTCCCGCGGGGGATCTTAACTATGGCTACACCTTC.